One and the same sample provided the 3 T cell receptor beta chains below, sequenced in a study of T cell responses to AZD1222 COVID-19 vaccine (dated by TCRdb to the early 2020s). The library was made by the immunoSEQ multiplex PCR assay. TCRdb carries this immuneACCESS record with in-frame sequences only. Its versions omit some clonotypes, under half of them owing to an unresolved V gene in the studies checked, with the rest unexplained. This sample gives about 83,000 clones in total; about 84% of them show up just once. The ten largest clonotypes hold 8% to 10% of the sample. The sample's time point label, in plain terms: baseline before first vaccination. The input for sequencing was peripheral blood, taken on day 0 of AZD1222 vaccination. These receptors all come from an adult in good health.

The chain's CDR3 is CASGPGVTPTEKLFF. The CDR3 DNA is TGTGCCAGCGGCCCTGGGGTTACTCCTACGGAAAAACTGTTTTTT. V gene TRBV28 combines with J gene TRBJ1-4; D is unclear. Per the germline V gene, CDR1 is MDHEN and CDR2 is SYDVKM. The length of the CDR3 is 15 residues. The V end lost 8 bases, the J end lost 8 bases, and 21 bases lay between the germline ends.

V and J are TRBV7-2 and TRBJ2-5; 7 positions match TRBD2. The CDR3 is 18 residues long. The germline V gene encodes CDR1 SGHTA and CDR2 FQGNSA. Losses at the gene ends were 0 bases for V and 4 bases for J; bases not matched to a gene: 14. This chain's CDR3 is CASSLALTATSSLETQYF. The DNA for the CDR3 is TGTGCCAGCAGCTTAGCTTTAACGGCGACTAGCTCCTTAGAGACCCAGTACTTC.

V gene TRBV11-2 combines with J gene TRBJ2-1; no reliable D call. V lost 4 bases to trimming and J lost 8 bases, with 15 bases between them. The CDR3 is 14 amino acids. Germline V gene sequence: CDR1 SGHAT, CDR2 FQNNGV. CDR3 DNA sequence: TGTGCCAGCAGCTCCAACACCGGGTGGCATGAGCAGTTCTTC. Encoded protein: CASSSNTGWHEQFF.